This T cell receptor (beta chain) was found in a study of T cells in Graves' hyperthyroidism and ophthalmopathy. From RNA transcripts, TCR beta CDR3 regions were amplified. RT-PCR in the first round (using the HTBI primer set) targeted the TCR CDR3. One entry per CDR3 protein, called by TCRdb with MiXCR from the multiplex PCR reads. The repertoire has roughly 350,000 distinct CDR3 sequences, roughly 15% of them found once; the top ten carry 30% to 40%. At least ten counts were recorded for this clonotype. This CDR3 is built from 12 residues. Trimming pared 2 bases from V and 9 bases from J, leaving 8 bases between. The germline V gene has CDR1 SGHTA and CDR2 FQGNSA.

Sample: blood. This rearrangement joins TRBV7-2 to TRBJ2-1, with D unclear. The clonotype was recovered from a middle-aged woman with Graves' ophthalmopathy. CDR3 loop: CASSLFSSEQFF. The CDR3 bases are TGTGCCAGCAGCTTATTCTCATCTGAGCAGTTCTTC.